The 32 T cell receptor beta chains in this list originate from one sample, sequenced in a study of blood T cell repertoires in COVID-19. The protocol was immunoSEQ multiplex PCR, while the TCRdb copy is restricted to in-frame clones and leaves out a portion. The sample lists roughly 100,000 clones, 87% occurring once. The sequencing sample was made of peripheral blood. The receptors were gathered from a woman between 50 and 59 years old with COVID-19, enrolled during active disease.

The genes are TRBV2 and TRBJ1-6; TRBD1 agrees at 8 bases. Per the germline V gene, CDR1 is SNHLY and CDR2 is FYNNEI. J was trimmed by 11 bases and V by 5 bases; bases with no gene match: 8. The CDR3 consists of 14 residues. This CDR3 is CASSRGQEVTPLHF. CDR3 bases: TGTGCCAGCAGTAGGGGACAGGAGGTTACACCCCTCCACTTT.

This clone showed up just once. The chain is built from TRBV13 and TRBJ1-1; D might be TRBD1 (6 bases). CDR1 is PRHDT and CDR2 is FYEKMQ in the germline V gene (reference sequence). The V gene lost 5 bases and the J gene lost 9 bases, with 13 bases spanning the gap. CDR3 length: 12 amino acids. In DNA form, the CDR3 reads TGTGCCAGCAGCCTTCGGGACACCAAAGCTTTCTTT. As protein: CASSLRDTKAFF.

This clone showed up just once. The V gene is TRBV10-3, the J gene TRBJ2-7, with 13 bases lining up with TRBD2. This CDR3 is 15 amino acids long. CDR1 and CDR2 (germline): ENHRY, SYGVKD. V was clipped by 3 bases and J by 2 bases; unmatched bases: 1. The CDR3 nucleotides read TGTGCCATCAGTGATGGGACTAGCGGGGCCTACGAGCAGTACTTC. It specifies CAISDGTSGAYEQYF.

This clone appeared once. The chain uses TRBV18 and TRBJ2-7, with 7 bases matching TRBD1. This CDR3 comprises 13 residues. Trimming took 3 bases from V and 4 from J; bases not matched to a gene: 3. Germline values: CDR1 KGHSH, CDR2 LQKENI. The CDR3 nucleotides are TGTGCCAGCTCACCGGACAGGTTTTACGAGCAGTACTTC. Translated: CASSPDRFYEQYF.

The chain has TRBV5-1 and TRBJ2-6, with D maybe TRBD2 (6 bases). Germline CDR1 reads SGHRS; CDR2 reads YFSETQ. This CDR3 is 19 amino acids long. V lost 0 bases and J lost 0, with 16 bases in between. In nucleotides, the CDR3 is TGCGCCAGCAGCTTGGCCCCGGGGAGGCCCGACTCTGGGGCCAACGTCCTGACTTTC. Translated, it gives CASSLAPGRPDSGANVLTF.

V is TRBV4-3 and J is TRBJ2-4; 10 bases map to TRBD1. Germline values: CDR1 LGHNA, CDR2 YSLEER. V trimming: 3 bases; J trimming: 3 bases; junction bases outside the gene matches: 5. The CDR3 sequence is 16 residues long. CDR3 coding DNA: TGCGCCAGCAGCCAGGGGACAGGGGCGGGCAAAAACATTCAGTACTTC. Its translation: CASSQGTGAGKNIQYF.

The chain links TRBV19 to TRBJ2-3; 15 bases map to TRBD2. Per germline, CDR1 LNHDA and CDR2 SQIVND (reference sequence). The V and J ends lost 5 bases and 7 bases, in that order; junction bases with no gene match: 10. This CDR3 has 17 amino acids. CDR3 loop: CASSPSGLAGGPNTQYF. CDR3 in DNA: TGTGCCAGTAGTCCATCCGGACTAGCGGGGGGGCCAAATACGCAGTATTTT.

V is TRBV5-4 and J is TRBJ2-1; tentative D call: TRBD2 (6 bases). The V gene's germline CDR1 is SGHNT and CDR2 YYREEE (reference sequence). The CDR3 covers 16 residues. Deletions cut 4 bases from V and 7 bases from J, with 21 bases between. CDR3 protein: CASSTGTGTAGNEQFF. CDR3 nucleotide sequence: TGTGCCAGCAGCACCGGGACTGGGACCGCTGGGAATGAGCAGTTCTTC.

V usage is TRBV19 and J usage is TRBJ1-1; possibly TRBD1 for D (6 bases). Germline CDR1 is LNHDA and CDR2 is SQIVND (reference sequence). The CDR3 length is 15 residues. V was trimmed by 2 bases and J by 3 bases, leaving 13 bases between them. The DNA of the CDR3 is TGTGCCAGTAGTATACGCGGGGGGCTTTACACTGAAGCTTTCTTT. It specifies CASSIRGGLYTEAFF.

The chain combines TRBV9 with TRBJ2-7; 7 bases match TRBD1. The CDR3 is 14 residues long. V shed 0 bases, J shed 8 bases, and the junction held 8 bases outside the gene matches. Germline loops: CDR1 SGDLS, CDR2 YYNGEE. CDR3 loop: CASSVGGDRDQQYF. CDR3 nucleotide sequence: TGTGCCAGCAGCGTAGGGGGAGACAGGGACCAGCAGTACTTC. The full variable domain, completed using reference TRBV9 and TRBJ2-7, is DSGVTQTPKHLITATGQRVTLRCSPRSGDLSVYWYQQSLDQGLQFLIQYYNGEERAKGNILERFSAQQFPDLHSELNLSSLELGDSALYFCASSVGGDRDQQYFGPGTRLTVT.

The chain recombines TRBV28 with TRBJ1-4; D is perhaps TRBD1 (6 bases). CDR1 is MDHEN and CDR2 is SYDVKM in the germline V gene. This CDR3 is built from 15 residues. The ends were cut back, 6 bases at V and 1 base at J, with 12 bases in the middle. The CDR3 sequence: CASRTDSRTNEKLFF. CDR3 nucleotides: TGTGCCAGCAGGACGGACAGTCGAACTAATGAAAAACTGTTTTTT.

Only a few counts were recorded for this clone. The chain has TRBV7-9 and TRBJ2-2, with unresolved D. V was clipped by 0 bases and J by 6 bases, with 8 bases between them. The CDR3 totals 14 residues. The germline gives CDR1 SEHNR, CDR2 FQNEAQ (reference sequence). CDR3 loop: CASSLAGVAGELFF. DNA for the CDR3: TGTGCCAGCAGCTTAGCAGGAGTAGCCGGGGAGCTGTTTTTT.

The V gene is TRBV5-4, the J gene TRBJ1-3; no clear D gene. V lost 0 bases to trimming and J lost 6 bases, with 13 bases between them. The CDR3 is 15 residues long. Germline V gene lookup returns CDR1 SGHNT and CDR2 YYREEE (reference sequence). DNA of the CDR3: TGTGCCAGCAGCTTGGAGGCAGGCGTCCCAAACACCATATATTTT. Translation gives CASSLEAGVPNTIYF.

The rearrangement uses TRBV11-2 and TRBJ2-1; TRBD1 is a possible D gene (5 bases). Germline CDR1 and CDR2: SGHAT and FQNNGV. V shed 3 bases and J shed 9 bases, with 15 bases lying between them. This CDR3 is 14 amino acids long. CDR3 sequence (DNA): TGTGCCAGCAGCTTGGGGCGCGTTAATGGTGAGCAGTTCTTC. Its protein product is CASSLGRVNGEQFF.

This rearrangement joins TRBV10-3 to TRBJ1-1; TRBD1 is a possible D gene (6 bases). Trimming took off 6 bases at V and 4 bases at J, with 15 bases between the two ends. CDR3 length: 14 residues. From germline, CDR1 is ENHRY and CDR2 SYGVKD. The CDR3 DNA reads TGTGCCATCAGGGGGGTGGGACAATTCACTGAAGCTTTCTTT. It is translated as CAIRGVGQFTEAFF.

The chain links TRBV4-2 to TRBJ2-5; tentative D call: TRBD2 (6 bases). V lost 0 bases to trimming and J lost 0 bases, with 8 bases between them. The CDR3 runs to 15 residues. Germline V gives CDR1 LGHNA, CDR2 YNFKEQ. The CDR3 DNA is TGTGCCAGCAGCCAAGAAGGCGGGGACCAAGAGACCCAGTACTTC. The encoded protein is CASSQEGGDQETQYF.

The genes are TRBV7-9 and TRBJ1-1; tentative D call: TRBD1 (5 bases). This CDR3 has 13 amino acids. The V gene's germline CDR1 is SEHNR and CDR2 FQNEAQ (reference sequence). The V and J ends lost 7 bases and 4 bases respectively, with 13 bases between them. Here the CDR3 reads CASTTDRLTEAFF. As DNA, the CDR3 is TGTGCCAGCACAACTGACAGACTCACTGAAGCTTTCTTT.

The V and J genes are TRBV5-1 and TRBJ2-7, with D possibly TRBD2 on 5 matching bases. Trimming took off 4 bases at V and 7 bases at J, with 15 bases between the two ends. This CDR3 is built from 13 residues. Germline V CDR1 and CDR2: SGHRS, YFSETQ. The CDR3 region is CASSRDGIDEQYF. DNA of the CDR3: TGCGCCAGCAGCCGCGACGGGATTGATGAGCAGTACTTC.

The chain's CDR3 is CASSRRQGSYEQYF. CDR3 sequence (DNA): TGTGCCAGCAGCCGCAGACAGGGGTCCTACGAGCAGTACTTC. V and J are TRBV21-1 and TRBJ2-7; TRBD1 is taken as the D call from the table, unchecked against the DNA. TRBV21-1 is flagged as a pseudogene. The length of the CDR3 is 14 residues.

V gene TRBV30 combines with J gene TRBJ2-3; D uncertain. CDR1 and CDR2 (germline): GTSNPN, SVGIG (reference sequence). This CDR3 is 12 amino acids long. V was cut by 3 bases and J by 4 bases, with 8 bases left in between. CDR3 sequence (DNA): TGTGCCTGGAGACAGTCGGCAGATACGCAGTATTTT. Its protein product is CAWRQSADTQYF.

V and J are TRBV2 and TRBJ2-5, with 8 nucleotides matching TRBD1. Trimming at V came to 10 bases and at J to 5 bases, leaving 6 bases not matched to a gene. Germline values: CDR1 SNHLY, CDR2 FYNNEI. This CDR3 has 12 residues. The DNA for the CDR3 is TGTGCCACCGAACAGGGGGAGGAGACCCAGTACTTC. The encoded protein is CATEQGEETQYF.

Regarding this clone: Since the CDR3 does not end with the conserved phenylalanine or tryptophan, this likely comes from a read error. The DNA is left out, because the CDR3 cannot be placed on it with certainty; the CDR3 is given as TCRdb lists it. This chain joins TRBV19 and TRBJ1-1; the table calls TRBD1, which could not be checked here. The CDR3 has 13 residues if both end residues are counted. The germline V gene encodes CDR1 LNHDA and CDR2 SQIVND (reference sequence). Here the CDR3 reads CASSMPGQGDYRL.

The chain has TRBV6-5 and TRBJ2-7; D perhaps matches TRBD1 (6 bases). The CDR3 is made up of 13 amino acids. V shed 10 bases and J shed 7 bases, with 20 bases lying between them. The germline V gene encodes CDR1 MNHEY and CDR2 SVGAGI. The CDR3 DNA sequence: TGTGCCACCCTACCGGGACACCGAGGGGAGCAGTACTTC. Translation gives CATLPGHRGEQYF.

The V call is TRBV5-1, the J call TRBJ1-3; 9 bases fit TRBD1. The V gene end was trimmed by 2 bases and the J gene end by 2 bases; junction bases not matched to a gene: 5. Germline assignment: CDR1 SGHRS and CDR2 YFSETQ. This CDR3 spans 16 amino acids. The CDR3: CASSFRDRAAGNTIYF. CDR3 coding DNA: TGCGCCAGCAGCTTCCGGGACAGGGCGGCTGGAAACACCATATATTTT.

The J gene is TRBJ1-5, the V gene TRBV18, with unresolved D. From germline, CDR1 is KGHSH and CDR2 LQKENI. This CDR3 has 13 residues. Trimming removed 2 bases at V and 2 bases at J, with 4 bases between. The CDR3 coding sequence is TGTGCCAGCTCACCAGAGGGCAATCAGCCCCAGCATTTT. Residues: CASSPEGNQPQHF.

The chain is built from TRBV5-5 and TRBJ1-4; unclear D gene. The CDR3 length is 17 residues. The V end lost 0 bases, the J end lost 0 bases, and 12 bases lay between the germline ends. From germline, CDR1 is SGHKS and CDR2 YYEKEE (reference sequence). DNA of the CDR3: TGTGCCAGCAGCTTGGGGACGGGAACGGCAACTAATGAAAAACTGTTTTTT. Its translation: CASSLGTGTATNEKLFF.

The chain uses TRBV3-1 (or the pseudogene TRBV3-2) and TRBJ2-2; 8 bases agree with TRBD1. The CDR3 consists of 15 residues. V trimming: 2 bases; J trimming: 5 bases; junction bases outside the gene matches: 4. Germline CDR1 and CDR2: LGHDT and YNNKEL (reference sequence). In DNA form, the CDR3 reads TGTGCCAGCAGCCAAAGGCAGGGGGCAACCGGGGAGCTGTTTTTT. Translated: CASSQRQGATGELFF.

This clone was detected a few times. The gene calls are TRBV6-2 or TRBV6-3 and TRBJ2-2; tentatively, D is TRBD1 (5 bases). Germline CDR1 reads MNHEY; CDR2 reads SVGEGT. The CDR3 covers 17 residues. V lost 2 bases and J lost 0, with 13 bases in between. The CDR3 loop reads CASSYNRFPSNTGELFF. CDR3 in DNA: TGTGCCAGCAGTTACAACAGGTTTCCGTCGAACACCGGGGAGCTGTTTTTT.

The chain links TRBV11-2 to TRBJ2-7; 8 bases match TRBD1. This CDR3 contains 13 residues. The V gene's germline CDR1 is SGHAT and CDR2 FQNNGV. Unmatched junction bases numbered 4, after V lost 4 bases and J lost 5 bases. In DNA, the CDR3 is TGTGCCAGCAGCTCGGACAGGGACGACGAGCAGTACTTC. Its translation: CASSSDRDDEQYF.

A few counts support this clone. The CDR3 reads CASRKTGVSEKLFF. In nucleotides, the CDR3 is TGTGCCAGCAGAAAGACAGGGGTCTCTGAAAAACTGTTTTTT. The gene calls are TRBV2 and TRBJ1-4; TRBD1 matches 8 bases. The CDR3 is 14 residues long. CDR1 is SNHLY and CDR2 is FYNNEI in the germline V gene. Germline trimming cut 6 bases from V and 7 bases from J; bases unmatched to any gene: 7.

V usage is TRBV2 and J usage is TRBJ1-1; D might be TRBD1 (5 bases). Trimming took off 4 bases at V and 3 bases at J, with 9 bases between the two ends. Germline CDR1 and CDR2: SNHLY and FYNNEI. The CDR3 is 13 residues long. The CDR3 nucleotides read TGTGCCAGCAGTGCGGGGGATTACACTGAAGCTTTCTTT. This gives the protein CASSAGDYTEAFF.

V is TRBV4-1 and J is TRBJ2-1, with 7 bases lining up with TRBD2. With V trimmed by 4 bases and J by 2 bases, 11 bases remained unmatched. The CDR3 has 17 residues. Germline CDR1 reads MGHRA; CDR2 reads YSYEKL. The CDR3 is CASSLSTSSSPYNEQFF. CDR3 DNA sequence: TGCGCCAGCAGCCTTTCGACTAGCTCGAGTCCCTACAATGAGCAGTTCTTC.